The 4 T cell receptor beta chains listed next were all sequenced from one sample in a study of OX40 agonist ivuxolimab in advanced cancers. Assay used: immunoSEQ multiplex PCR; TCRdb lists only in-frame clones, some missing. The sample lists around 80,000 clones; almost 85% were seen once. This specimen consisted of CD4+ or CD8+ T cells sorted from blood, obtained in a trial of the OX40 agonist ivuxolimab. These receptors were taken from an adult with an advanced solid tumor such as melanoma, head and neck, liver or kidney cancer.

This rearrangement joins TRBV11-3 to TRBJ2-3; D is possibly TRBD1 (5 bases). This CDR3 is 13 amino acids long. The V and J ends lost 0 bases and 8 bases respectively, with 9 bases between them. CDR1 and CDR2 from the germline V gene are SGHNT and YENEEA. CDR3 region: CASSLDRGGTQYF. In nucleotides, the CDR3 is TGTGCCAGCAGCTTAGATAGGGGTGGTACGCAGTATTTT.

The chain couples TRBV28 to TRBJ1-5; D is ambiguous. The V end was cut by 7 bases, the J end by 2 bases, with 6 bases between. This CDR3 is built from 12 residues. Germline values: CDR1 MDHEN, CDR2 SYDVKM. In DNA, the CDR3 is TGTGCCAGCACAACAGGCAATCAGCCCCAGCATTTT. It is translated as CASTTGNQPQHF.

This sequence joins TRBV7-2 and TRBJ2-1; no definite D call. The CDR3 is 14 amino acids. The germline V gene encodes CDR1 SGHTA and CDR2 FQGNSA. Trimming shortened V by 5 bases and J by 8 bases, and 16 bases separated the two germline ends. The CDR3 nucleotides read TGTGCCAGCAGCCCCCTTTTGAGATCCTATGAGCAGTTCTTC. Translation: CASSPLLRSYEQFF.

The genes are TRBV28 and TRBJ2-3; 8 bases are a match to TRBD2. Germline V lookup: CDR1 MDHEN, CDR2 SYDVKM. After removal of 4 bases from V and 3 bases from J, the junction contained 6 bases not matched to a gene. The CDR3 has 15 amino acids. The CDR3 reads CASSSRGAGTDTQYF. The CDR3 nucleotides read TGTGCCAGCAGTTCGCGGGGGGCCGGTACAGATACGCAGTATTTT.